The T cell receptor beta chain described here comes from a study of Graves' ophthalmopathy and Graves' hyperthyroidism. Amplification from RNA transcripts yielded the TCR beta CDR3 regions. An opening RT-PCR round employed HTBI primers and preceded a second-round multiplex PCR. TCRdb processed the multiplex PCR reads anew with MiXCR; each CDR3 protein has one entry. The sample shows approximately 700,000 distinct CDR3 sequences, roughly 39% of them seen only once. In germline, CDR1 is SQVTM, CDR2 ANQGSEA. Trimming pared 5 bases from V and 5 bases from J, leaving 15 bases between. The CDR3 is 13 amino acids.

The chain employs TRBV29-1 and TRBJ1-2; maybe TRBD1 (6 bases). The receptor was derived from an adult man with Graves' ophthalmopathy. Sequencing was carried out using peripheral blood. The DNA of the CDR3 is TGCAGCGTTCCCGGGACAACTTTTTATGGCTACACCTTC. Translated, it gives CSVPGTTFYGYTF.